This T cell receptor beta chain was sequenced during a study of cytomegalovirus exposure and HLA in healthy donors. Study conclusions and caveats: When presence/absence was analysed, sequencing depth was taken to be roughly uniform across donors. More clonal expansion characterized HLA-associated TCR beta chains than equally common others in a later analysis.

To note about this clone: Its specificity is unknown.

A multiplex PCR was run with 60 Vbeta primers and 13 Jbeta primers. Produced via immunoSEQ multiplex PCR; TCRdb's table is partial and in-frame only. The sample consists of about 120,000 clones, approximately 80% of them appearing once. V dropped 8 bases and J dropped 6; count of bases not matched to a gene: 30. The CDR3 sequence is 20 residues long. Germline loops: CDR1 SNHLY, CDR2 FYNNEI. This TCR was recovered from a female donor in good health and CMV-seronegative. Sequencing input: PBMCs. The chain carries TRBV2 and TRBJ2-7, with 8 bases lining up with TRBD1. The CDR3 spells CASGKNRDRRRRRGPTEQYF. The CDR3 nucleotides are TGTGCCAGCGGGAAAAACCGGGACAGGCGAAGAAGGAGGGGGCCGACCGAGCAGTACTTC.